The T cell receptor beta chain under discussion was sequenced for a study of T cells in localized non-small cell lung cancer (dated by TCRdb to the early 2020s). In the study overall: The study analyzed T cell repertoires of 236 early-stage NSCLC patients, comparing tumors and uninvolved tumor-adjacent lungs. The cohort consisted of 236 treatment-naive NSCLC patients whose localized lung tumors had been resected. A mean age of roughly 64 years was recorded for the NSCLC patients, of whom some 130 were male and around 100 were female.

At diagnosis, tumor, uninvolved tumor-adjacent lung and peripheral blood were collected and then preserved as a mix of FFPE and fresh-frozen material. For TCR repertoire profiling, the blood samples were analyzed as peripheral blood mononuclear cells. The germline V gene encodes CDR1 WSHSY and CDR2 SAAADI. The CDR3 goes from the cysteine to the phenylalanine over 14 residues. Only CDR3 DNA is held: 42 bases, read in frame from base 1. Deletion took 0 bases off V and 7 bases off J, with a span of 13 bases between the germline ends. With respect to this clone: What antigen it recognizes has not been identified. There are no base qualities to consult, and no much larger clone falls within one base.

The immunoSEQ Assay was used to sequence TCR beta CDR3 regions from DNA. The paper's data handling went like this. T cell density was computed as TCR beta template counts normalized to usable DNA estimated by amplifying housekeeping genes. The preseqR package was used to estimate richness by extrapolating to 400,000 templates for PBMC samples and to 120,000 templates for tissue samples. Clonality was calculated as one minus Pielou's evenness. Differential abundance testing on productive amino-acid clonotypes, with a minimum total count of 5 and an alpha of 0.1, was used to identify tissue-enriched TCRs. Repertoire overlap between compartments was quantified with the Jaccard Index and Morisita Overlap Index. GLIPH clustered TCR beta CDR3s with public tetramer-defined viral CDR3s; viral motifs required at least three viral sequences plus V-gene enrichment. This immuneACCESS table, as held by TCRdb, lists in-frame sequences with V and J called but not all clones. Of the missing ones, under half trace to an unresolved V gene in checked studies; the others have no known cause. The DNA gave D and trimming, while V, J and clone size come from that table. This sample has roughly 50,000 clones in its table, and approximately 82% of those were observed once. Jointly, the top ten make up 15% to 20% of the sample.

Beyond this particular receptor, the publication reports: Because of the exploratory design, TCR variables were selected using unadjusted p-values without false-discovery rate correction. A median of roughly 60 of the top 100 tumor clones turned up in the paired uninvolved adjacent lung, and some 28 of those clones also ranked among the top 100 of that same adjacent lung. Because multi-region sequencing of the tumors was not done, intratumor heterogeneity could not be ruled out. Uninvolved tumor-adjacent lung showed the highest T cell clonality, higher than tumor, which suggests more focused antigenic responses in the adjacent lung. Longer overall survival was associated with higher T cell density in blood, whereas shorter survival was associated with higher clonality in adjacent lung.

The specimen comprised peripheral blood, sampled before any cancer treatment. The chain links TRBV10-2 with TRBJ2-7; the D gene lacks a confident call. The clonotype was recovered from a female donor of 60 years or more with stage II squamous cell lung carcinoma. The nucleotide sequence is TGCGCCAGCAGTGAGTCCAGGATTCGAAGGGAGCAGTACTTC. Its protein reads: CASSESRIRREQYF.